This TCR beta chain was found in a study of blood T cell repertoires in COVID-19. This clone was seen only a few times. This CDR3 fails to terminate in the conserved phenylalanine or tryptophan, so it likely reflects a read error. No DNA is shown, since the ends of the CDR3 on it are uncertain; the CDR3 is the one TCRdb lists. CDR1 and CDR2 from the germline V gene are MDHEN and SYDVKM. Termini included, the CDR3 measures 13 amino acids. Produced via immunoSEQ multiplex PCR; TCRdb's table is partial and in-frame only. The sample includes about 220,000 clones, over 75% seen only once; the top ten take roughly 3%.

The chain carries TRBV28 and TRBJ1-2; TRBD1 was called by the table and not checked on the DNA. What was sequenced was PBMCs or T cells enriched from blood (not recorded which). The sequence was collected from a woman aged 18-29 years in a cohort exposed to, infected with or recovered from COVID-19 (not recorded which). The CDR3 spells CASGTNRDRVHQV.